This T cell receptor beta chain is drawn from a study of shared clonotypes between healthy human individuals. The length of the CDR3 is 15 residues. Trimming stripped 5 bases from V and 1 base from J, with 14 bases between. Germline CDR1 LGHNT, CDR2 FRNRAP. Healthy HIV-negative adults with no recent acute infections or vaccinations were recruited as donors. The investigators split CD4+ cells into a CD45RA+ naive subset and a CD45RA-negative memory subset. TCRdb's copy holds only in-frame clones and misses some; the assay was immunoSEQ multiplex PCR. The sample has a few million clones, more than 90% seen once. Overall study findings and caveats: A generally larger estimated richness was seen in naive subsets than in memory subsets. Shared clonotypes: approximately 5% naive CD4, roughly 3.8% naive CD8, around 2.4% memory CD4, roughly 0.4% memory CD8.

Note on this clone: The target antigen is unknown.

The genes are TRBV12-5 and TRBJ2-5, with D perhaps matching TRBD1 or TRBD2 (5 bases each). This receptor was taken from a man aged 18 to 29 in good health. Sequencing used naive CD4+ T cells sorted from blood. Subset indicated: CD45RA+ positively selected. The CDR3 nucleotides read TGTGCTAGTGGTCCGGGACGGCTGATCCAAGAGACCCAGTACTTC. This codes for CASGPGRLIQETQYF. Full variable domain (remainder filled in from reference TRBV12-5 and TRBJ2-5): DARVTQTPRHKVTEMGQEVTMRCQPILGHNTVFWYRQTMMQGLELLAYFRNRAPLDDSGMPKDRFSAEMPDATLATLKIQPSEPRDSAVYFCASGPGRLIQETQYFGPGTRLLVL.